This entry concerns a single T cell receptor beta chain. Its target is unknown. The data were produced by immunoSEQ multiplex PCR, yet TCRdb's version contains in-frame clones alone and is incomplete. Among 85,000 to 100,000 clones listed, just over 90% were seen once. The data derive from a study of T cell responses to AZD1222 COVID-19 vaccine. General study results and limits: There were mostly white British donors and more females than males, and clonal diversity was possibly underestimated. The study identified only 6 or 7 AZD1222 recipients as seropositive at baseline.

Specimen: peripheral blood, collected on day 0 of AZD1222 vaccination. This clonotype originated in an adult in good health.

CDR3 sequence: CSASGLAPYEQYF. For the CDR3, the DNA is TGCAGTGCTAGTGGTCTAGCGCCCTACGAGCAGTACTTC. V and J are TRBV20-1 and TRBJ2-7, with D maybe TRBD2 (6 bases). The CDR3 totals 13 residues. The ends were cut back, 3 bases at V and 2 bases at J, with 11 bases in the middle. Germline V CDR1 and CDR2: DFQATT, SNEGSKA (reference sequence).